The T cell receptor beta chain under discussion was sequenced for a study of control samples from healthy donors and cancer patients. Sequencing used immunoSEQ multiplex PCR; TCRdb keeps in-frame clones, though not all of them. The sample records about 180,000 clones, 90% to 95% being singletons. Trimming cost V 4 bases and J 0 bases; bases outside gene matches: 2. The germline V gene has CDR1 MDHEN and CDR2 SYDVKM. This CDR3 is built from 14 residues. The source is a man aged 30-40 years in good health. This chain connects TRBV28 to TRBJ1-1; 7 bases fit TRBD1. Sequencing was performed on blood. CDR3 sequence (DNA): TGTGCCAGCAGTTCGGACAGGATGAACACTGAAGCTTTCTTT. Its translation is CASSSDRMNTEAFF.